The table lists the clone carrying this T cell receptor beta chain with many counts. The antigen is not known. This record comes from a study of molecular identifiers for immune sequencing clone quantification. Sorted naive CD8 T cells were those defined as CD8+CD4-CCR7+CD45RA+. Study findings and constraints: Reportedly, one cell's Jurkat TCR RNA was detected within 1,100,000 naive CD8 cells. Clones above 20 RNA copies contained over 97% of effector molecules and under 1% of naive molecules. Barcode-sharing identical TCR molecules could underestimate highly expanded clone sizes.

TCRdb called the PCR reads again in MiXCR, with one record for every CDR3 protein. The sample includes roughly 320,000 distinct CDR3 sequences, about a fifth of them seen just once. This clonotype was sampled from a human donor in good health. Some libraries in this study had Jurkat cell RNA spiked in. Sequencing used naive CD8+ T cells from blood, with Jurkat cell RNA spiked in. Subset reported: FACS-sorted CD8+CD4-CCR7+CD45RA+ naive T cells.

The CDR3 bases are TGTGCCAGTATGCCGGGACTAGGATTACCAGATACGCAGTATTTT. It specifies CASMPGLGLPDTQYF. The genes are TRBV19 and TRBJ2-3; 8 nucleotides align to TRBD2. The J segment lost 4 bases and the V segment lost 7 bases, leaving 10 bases of the junction unmatched. The CDR3 runs 15 residues. CDR1 and CDR2 from the germline V gene are LNHDA and SQIVND (reference sequence).